These T cell receptor beta chains were read from a single sample in a study of blood T cell repertoires in COVID-19. Assay: immunoSEQ multiplex PCR; the TCRdb copy retains only in-frame clones and omits some. The sample consists of about 81,000 clones, around nine tenths of them appearing once. Sequenced input: peripheral blood. The receptor set was obtained from a woman of 80 years or more with acute or convalescent COVID-19. Each CDR3 is given without its conserved first and last residue. The order of the fields is J gene, V gene, clone size, CDR3 protein. The size of a clone is reported for some rows only, either as once, few or many, or as a class for expanded clones.

TRBJ2-7,TRBV6-5,-,ASSSYLPQEPYEQY
TRBJ2-6,TRBV10-2,once,ASSGTSGGTSGANVLT
TRBJ2-5,TRBV7-2,-,ASSLSGLEETQY
TRBJ2-1,TRBV7-2,-,ASSLGLGVGNEQF
TRBJ2-3,TRBV19,-,ASSIGAGSTDTQY
TRBJ2-1,TRBV2,-,ASSARQGARLAGVNEQF
TRBJ1-6,TRBV2,-,ASSDKSSYNSPLH
TRBJ2-3,TRBV5-6,-,ASRPTGTGGKSRHTQY
TRBJ2-1,TRBV29-1,-,SVPEQISSYNEQF
TRBJ2-7,TRBV7-2,-,ASSLAPGLAGGQRRNEQY
TRBJ1-2,TRBV4-2,-,ASSQATGGSLYGYT
TRBJ2-1,TRBV4-2,once,ASSHRQTSSYNEQF
TRBJ1-2,TRBV5-1,-,ASSLGTGEDGYT
TRBJ2-2,TRBV5-6,-,ASRRGEYTGELF
TRBJ1-1,TRBV6-6,-,ASATRGNTEAF
TRBJ1-4,TRBV6-1,-,ASSVPGQGGEKLF
TRBJ2-2,TRBV2,-,ASTMRGGTGELF
TRBJ1-3,TRBV5-1,-,ASSLERVSGYSGNTIY